These 10 T cell receptor beta chains originate from one sample sequenced in a study of graft-versus-host responses after intestinal transplantation. Libraries were prepared by immunoSEQ multiplex PCR; TCRdb keeps only in-frame clonotypes and omits some of them. The sample has roughly 11,000 clones; over 65% are singletons. Lymphocytes from graft epithelium and lamina propria were isolated. The sequenced sample was ileum tissue, obtained around 4.5 months after intestinal transplantation. All receptors derive from a human patient who received an intestinal transplant, so some T cells may come from the graft donor.

The CDR3 bases are TGTGCCAGCAGCTGGGGGGAGCGGGAGGGCCAAGAGACCCAGTACTTC. Encoded protein: CASSWGEREGQETQYF. The chain couples TRBV5-5 to TRBJ2-5; TRBD2 matches 10 bases. CDR3 length: 16 amino acids. Germline values: CDR1 SGHKS, CDR2 YYEKEE (reference sequence). V lost 3 bases to trimming and J lost 1 base; unmatched junction nucleotides: 6.

The chain combines TRBV6-1 with TRBJ2-5; 8 bases are a match to TRBD1. CDR3 length: 15 amino acids. Germline CDR1 is MNHNS and CDR2 is SASEGT. With V trimmed by 3 bases and J by 9 bases, 12 bases remained unmatched. The CDR3 reads CASSEGRGPPMAQYF. DNA of the CDR3: TGTGCCAGCAGTGAGGGCAGGGGGCCCCCAATGGCCCAGTACTTC.

The V and J genes are TRBV19 and TRBJ2-2, with unresolved D. CDR1 is LNHDA, CDR2 SQIVND, per germline (reference sequence). Trimming took off 5 bases at V and 2 bases at J, with 21 bases between the two ends. The CDR3 extends over 18 amino acids. CDR3 amino acids: CASSFPWSTGDNTGELFF. The CDR3 coding sequence is TGTGCCAGTAGTTTCCCCTGGTCCACCGGAGACAACACCGGGGAGCTGTTTTTT. The full variable domain, completed using reference TRBV19 and TRBJ2-2, is DGGITQSPKYLFRKEGQNVTLSCEQNLNHDAMYWYRQDPGQGLRLIYYSQIVNDFQKGDIAEGYSVSREKKESFPLTVTSAQKNPTAFYLCASSFPWSTGDNTGELFFGEGSRLTVL.

The gene calls are TRBV19 and TRBJ2-1, with TRBD1 matching over 8 bases. Germline V gene sequence: CDR1 LNHDA, CDR2 SQIVND (reference sequence). J gave up 7 bases and V 3 bases, and 8 bases lay outside the gene matches. The CDR3 consists of 15 residues. This chain's CDR3 is CASSIKWTGTNEQFF. The CDR3 DNA reads as TGTGCCAGTAGTATTAAGTGGACAGGGACGAATGAGCAGTTCTTC.

J is TRBJ2-6 and V is TRBV7-2; 7 nucleotides agree with TRBD1. The length of the CDR3 is 15 residues. From germline, CDR1 is SGHTA and CDR2 FQGNSA. V lost 4 bases and J lost 5; bases outside the gene matches: 5. CDR3 DNA sequence: TGTGCCAGCAGCTGGACAGGTTCGTGGGCCAACGTCCTGACTTTC. Translation: CASSWTGSWANVLTF. The variable domain in full, completed from reference TRBV7-2 and TRBJ2-6, reads GAGVSQSPSNKVTEKGKDVELRCDPISGHTALYWYRQSLGQGLEFLIYFQGNSAPDKSGLPSDRFSAERTGGSVSTLTIQRTQQEDSAVYLCASSWTGSWANVLTFGAGSRLTVL.

This clone is a singleton in its sample. V is TRBV28 and J is TRBJ2-1; 9 bases align to TRBD1. The CDR3 length is 17 residues. Germline CDR1 MDHEN, CDR2 SYDVKM. V gave up 10 bases and J gave up 3 bases; unmatched junction bases: 16. This chain's CDR3 is CANGQGFGREVYNEQFF. Written as DNA, the CDR3 is TGTGCCAACGGACAGGGGTTTGGACGGGAGGTCTACAATGAGCAGTTCTTC.

CDR3 in DNA: TGTGCCAGCAGCGGCCAAACAGGGGACTATGGCTACACCTTC. It yields the protein CASSGQTGDYGYTF. This chain uses TRBV7-2 with TRBJ1-2, with 7 bases fitting TRBD1. Germline-derived CDR1 and CDR2 are SGHTA and FQGNSA. The CDR3 is 14 residues long. V lost 5 bases, J lost 3 bases, and 6 bases stayed unmatched.

The chain recombines TRBV9 with TRBJ2-3; D is perhaps TRBD2 (5 bases). This CDR3 region has 15 residues. CDR1 and CDR2 from the germline V gene are SGDLS and YYNGEE. V lost 0 bases and J 3 bases, leaving 11 bases between the germline ends. CDR3: CASSVGNSETDTQYF. The CDR3 DNA follows: TGTGCCAGCAGCGTAGGTAATAGCGAGACAGATACGCAGTATTTT.

The chain uses TRBV27 and TRBJ2-6; D unclear. Trimming took off 8 bases at V and 2 bases at J, with 7 bases between the two ends. CDR1 MNHEY and CDR2 SMNVEV come from the germline V gene (reference sequence). This CDR3 has 13 amino acids. CDR3: CASGFTGANVLTF. The DNA of the CDR3 is TGTGCCAGCGGCTTCACTGGGGCCAACGTCCTGACTTTC. The full variable domain, its missing parts supplied by reference TRBV27 and TRBJ2-6, is EAQVTQNPRYLITVTGKKLTVTCSQNMNHEYMSWYRQDPGLGLRQIYYSMNVEVTDKGDVPEGYKVSRKEKRNFPLILESPSPNQTSLYFCASGFTGANVLTFGAGSRLTVL.

This chain uses TRBV6-5 with TRBJ2-3, with D maybe TRBD1 (6 bases). There are 14 residues in the CDR3. Trimming took 11 bases from V and 4 from J, leaving 19 bases between them. Germline CDR1 is MNHEY and CDR2 is SVGAGI. CDR3 DNA sequence: TGTGCCCACAGGGCAGCGAGTGGAGCAGATACGCAGTATTTT. It translates to CAHRAASGADTQYF.